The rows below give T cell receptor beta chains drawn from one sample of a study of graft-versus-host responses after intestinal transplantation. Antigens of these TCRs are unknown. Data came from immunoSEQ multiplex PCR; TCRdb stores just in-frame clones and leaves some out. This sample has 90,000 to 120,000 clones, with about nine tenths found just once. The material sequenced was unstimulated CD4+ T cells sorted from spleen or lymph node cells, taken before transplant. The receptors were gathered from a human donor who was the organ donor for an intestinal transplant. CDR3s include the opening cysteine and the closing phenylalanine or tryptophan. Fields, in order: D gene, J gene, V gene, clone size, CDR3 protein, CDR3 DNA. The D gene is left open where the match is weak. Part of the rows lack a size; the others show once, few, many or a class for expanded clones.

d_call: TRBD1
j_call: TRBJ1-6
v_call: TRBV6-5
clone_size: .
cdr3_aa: CASSYSRGQGLHF
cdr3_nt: TGTGCCAGCAGTTACTCGAGGGGACAGGGGCTTCACTTT

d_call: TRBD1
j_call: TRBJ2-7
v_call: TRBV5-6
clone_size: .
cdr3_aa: CASSLLAGGFHEQYF
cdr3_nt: TGTGCCAGCAGCTTGCTGGCAGGGGGCTTTCACGAGCAGTACTTC

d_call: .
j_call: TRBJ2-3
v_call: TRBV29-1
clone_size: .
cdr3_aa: CSVEGRPSTDTQYF
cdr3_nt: TGCAGCGTTGAAGGGCGGCCTAGCACAGATACGCAGTATTTT

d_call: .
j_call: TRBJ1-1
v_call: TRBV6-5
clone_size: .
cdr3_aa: CASSLRGAQAFF
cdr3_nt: TGTGCCAGCAGTCTCCGGGGTGCGCAAGCTTTCTTT

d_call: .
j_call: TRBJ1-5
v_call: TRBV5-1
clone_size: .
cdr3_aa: CASSLGSNQPQHF
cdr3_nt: TGCGCCAGCAGCTTGGGATCAAATCAGCCCCAGCATTTT

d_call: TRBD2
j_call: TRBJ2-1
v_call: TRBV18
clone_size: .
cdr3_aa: CASCEAGTSRYNEQFF
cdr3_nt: TGTGCCAGCTGCGAAGCCGGGACTAGTCGATACAATGAGCAGTTCTTC

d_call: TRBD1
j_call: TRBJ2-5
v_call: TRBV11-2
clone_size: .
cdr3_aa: CASSKNRGLETQYF
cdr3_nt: TGTGCCAGCAGCAAGAACAGGGGGCTAGAGACCCAGTACTTC

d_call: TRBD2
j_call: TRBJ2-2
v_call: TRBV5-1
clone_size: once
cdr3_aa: CASSLESGTSGLTGELFF
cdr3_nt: TGCGCCAGCAGCTTGGAATCCGGGACTAGCGGTCTCACCGGGGAGCTGTTTTTT

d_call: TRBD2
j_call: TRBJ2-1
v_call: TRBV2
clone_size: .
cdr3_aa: CASSEAGRGSSYNEQFF
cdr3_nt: TGTGCCAGCAGTGAAGCGGGGAGGGGCAGCTCCTACAATGAGCAGTTCTTC

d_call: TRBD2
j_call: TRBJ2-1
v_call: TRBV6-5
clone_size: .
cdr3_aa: CASSPGLAGHNEQFF
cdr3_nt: TGTGCCAGCAGCCCTGGACTAGCGGGCCACAATGAGCAGTTCTTC

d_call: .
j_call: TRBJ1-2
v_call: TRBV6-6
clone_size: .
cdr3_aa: CASSYSTTNYGYTF
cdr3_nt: TGTGCCAGCAGTTACTCGACAACTAACTATGGCTACACCTTC

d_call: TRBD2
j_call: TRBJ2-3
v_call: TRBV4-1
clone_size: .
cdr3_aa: CASSQEGLAGYRDTQYF
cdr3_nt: TGCGCCAGCAGCCAAGAGGGACTAGCGGGATATAGAGATACGCAGTATTTT

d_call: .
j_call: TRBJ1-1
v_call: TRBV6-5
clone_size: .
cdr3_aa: CASSYIQMNTEAFF
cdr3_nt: TGTGCCAGCAGTTACATCCAGATGAACACTGAAGCTTTCTTT

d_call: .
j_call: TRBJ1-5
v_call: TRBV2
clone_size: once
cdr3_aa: CASAGKYSNQPQHF
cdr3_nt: TGTGCCAGCGCCGGGAAATATAGCAATCAGCCCCAGCATTTT

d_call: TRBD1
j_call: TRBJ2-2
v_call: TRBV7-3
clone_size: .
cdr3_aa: CASSWTGGTGELFF
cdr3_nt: TGTGCCAGCAGCTGGACAGGGGGCACCGGGGAGCTGTTTTTT

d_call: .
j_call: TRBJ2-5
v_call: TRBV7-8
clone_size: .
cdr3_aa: CASSLAGGGSQETQYF
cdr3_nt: TGTGCCAGCAGCTTAGCGGGGGGAGGCTCACAAGAGACCCAGTACTTC

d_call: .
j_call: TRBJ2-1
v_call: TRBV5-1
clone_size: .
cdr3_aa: CASSEGDSYNEQFF
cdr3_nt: TGCGCCAGCAGCGAGGGAGATTCCTACAATGAGCAGTTCTTC

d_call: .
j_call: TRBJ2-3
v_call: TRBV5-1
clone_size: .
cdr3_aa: CASSPAGRPTDTQYF
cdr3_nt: TGCGCCAGCAGCCCGGCGGGCAGGCCCACAGATACGCAGTATTTT

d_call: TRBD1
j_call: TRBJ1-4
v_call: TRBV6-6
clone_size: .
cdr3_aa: CASSNNRGVELFF
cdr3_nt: TGTGCCAGCAGTAACAACAGGGGGGTGGAACTGTTTTTT

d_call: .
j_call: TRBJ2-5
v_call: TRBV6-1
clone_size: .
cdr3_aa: CTLKVGGETQYF
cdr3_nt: TGTACATTAAAGGTGGGGGGAGAGACCCAGTACTTC

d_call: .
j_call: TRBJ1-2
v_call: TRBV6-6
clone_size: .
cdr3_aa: CASVPARDSAYGYTF
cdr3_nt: TGTGCCAGCGTCCCAGCCAGGGACTCCGCCTATGGCTACACCTTC

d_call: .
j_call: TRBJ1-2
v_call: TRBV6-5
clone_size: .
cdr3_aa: CASRPAFGYTF
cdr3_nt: TGTGCCAGCAGACCCGCGTTTGGCTACACCTTC

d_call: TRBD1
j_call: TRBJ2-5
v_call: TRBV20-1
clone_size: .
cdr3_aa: CSARTGETVYF
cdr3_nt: TGCAGTGCTCGGACAGGGGAAACCGTCTACTTC

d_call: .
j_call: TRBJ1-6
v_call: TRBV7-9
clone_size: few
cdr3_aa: CASSRESSYNSPLHF
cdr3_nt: TGTGCCAGCAGCAGGGAAAGCTCCTATAATTCACCCCTCCACTTT

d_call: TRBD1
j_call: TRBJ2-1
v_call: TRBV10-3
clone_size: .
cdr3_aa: CAINPTGSSYNEQFF
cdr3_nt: TGTGCCATCAACCCGACAGGGAGCTCCTACAATGAGCAGTTCTTC

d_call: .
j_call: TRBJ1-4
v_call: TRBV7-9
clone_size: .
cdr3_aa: CASSLEGRAGELFF
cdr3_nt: TGTGCCAGCAGCTTAGAGGGCAGGGCAGGTGAACTGTTTTTT

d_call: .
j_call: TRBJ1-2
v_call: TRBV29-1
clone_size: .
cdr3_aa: CSVSGIWGYGYTF
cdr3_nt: TGCAGCGTATCGGGGATTTGGGGGTATGGCTACACCTTC

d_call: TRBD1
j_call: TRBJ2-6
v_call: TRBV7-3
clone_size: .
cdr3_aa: CASSFGTGAGANVLTF
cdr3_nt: TGTGCCAGCAGCTTCGGGACAGGGGCTGGGGCCAACGTCCTGACTTTC

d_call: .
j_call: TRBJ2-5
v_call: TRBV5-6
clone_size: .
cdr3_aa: CASSFSKGPIKYF
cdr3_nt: TGTGCCAGCAGCTTTTCGAAAGGGCCCATTAAGTACTTC

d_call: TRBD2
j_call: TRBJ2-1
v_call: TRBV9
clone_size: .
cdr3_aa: CASSARSLAGHNEQFF
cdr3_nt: TGTGCCAGCAGCGCCCGGTCACTAGCGGGCCACAATGAGCAGTTCTTC

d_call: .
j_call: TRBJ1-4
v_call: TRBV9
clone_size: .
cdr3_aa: CASGKNSGVATNEKLFF
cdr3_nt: TGTGCCAGCGGGAAAAATTCAGGGGTTGCAACTAATGAAAAACTGTTTTTT

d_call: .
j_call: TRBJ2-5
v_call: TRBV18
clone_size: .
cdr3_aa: CASSPNTQETQYF
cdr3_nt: TGTGCCAGCTCACCAAACACCCAAGAGACCCAGTACTTC

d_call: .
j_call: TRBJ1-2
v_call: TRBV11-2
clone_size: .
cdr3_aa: CASSLDPHRPYGYTF
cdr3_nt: TGTGCCAGCAGCTTAGATCCCCACAGACCCTATGGCTACACCTTC

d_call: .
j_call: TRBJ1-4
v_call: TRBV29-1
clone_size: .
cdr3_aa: CSARGTANEKLFF
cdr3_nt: TGCAGCGCCCGGGGTACGGCTAATGAAAAACTGTTTTTT

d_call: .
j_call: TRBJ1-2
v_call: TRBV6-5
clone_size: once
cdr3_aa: CASAPLSAYGYTF
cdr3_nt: TGTGCCAGCGCCCCCCTGAGCGCTTATGGCTACACCTTC

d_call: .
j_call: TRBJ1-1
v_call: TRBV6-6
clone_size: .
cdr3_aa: CASSYQNTEAFF
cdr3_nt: TGTGCCAGCAGTTACCAGAACACTGAAGCTTTCTTT

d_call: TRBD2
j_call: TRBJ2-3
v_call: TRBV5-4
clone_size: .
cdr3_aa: CASSLKKMAGGVDTQYF
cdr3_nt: TGTGCCAGCAGCTTAAAAAAAATGGCGGGGGGGGTAGATACGCAGTATTTT

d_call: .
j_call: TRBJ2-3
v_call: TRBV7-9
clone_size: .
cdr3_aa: CASSLGPIRTTDTQYF
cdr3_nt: TGTGCCAGCAGCTTGGGGCCAATTAGAACCACAGATACGCAGTATTTT

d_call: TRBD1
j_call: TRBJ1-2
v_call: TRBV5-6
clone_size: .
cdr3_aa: CASSSRDRGPSGYTF
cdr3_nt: TGTGCCAGCAGCTCTCGGGACAGGGGGCCCTCTGGCTACACCTTC

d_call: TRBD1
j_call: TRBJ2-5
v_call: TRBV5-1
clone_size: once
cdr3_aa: CASSLEQGAGETQYF
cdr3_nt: TGCGCCAGCAGCTTGGAACAGGGGGCCGGAGAGACCCAGTACTTC

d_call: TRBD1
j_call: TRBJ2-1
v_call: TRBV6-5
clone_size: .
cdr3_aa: CASSTGGADEQFF
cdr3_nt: TGTGCCAGCAGTACAGGGGGCGCGGATGAGCAGTTCTTC

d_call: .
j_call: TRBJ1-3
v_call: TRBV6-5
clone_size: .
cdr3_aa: CASSYSGEGNTIYF
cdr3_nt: TGTGCCAGCAGTTACTCAGGGGAGGGAAACACCATATATTTT

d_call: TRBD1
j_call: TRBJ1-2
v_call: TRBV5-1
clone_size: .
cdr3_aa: CASSSGQDTYGYTF
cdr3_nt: TGCGCCAGCAGCTCGGGACAGGATACCTATGGCTACACCTTC

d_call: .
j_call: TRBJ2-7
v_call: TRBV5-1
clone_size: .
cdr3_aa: CASSSPEGYEQYF
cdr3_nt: TGCGCCAGCAGCTCACCCGAAGGCTACGAGCAGTACTTC

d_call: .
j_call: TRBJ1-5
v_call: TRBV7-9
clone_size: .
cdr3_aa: CASSMTGTSPEGGNQPQHF
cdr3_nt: TGTGCCAGCAGCATGACCGGGACTTCGCCGGAGGGGGGCAATCAGCCCCAGCATTTT

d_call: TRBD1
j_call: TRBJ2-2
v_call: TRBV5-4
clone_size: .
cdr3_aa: CASSFRDREGTGELFF
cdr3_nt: TGTGCCAGCAGCTTCCGGGACAGGGAAGGCACCGGGGAGCTGTTTTTT

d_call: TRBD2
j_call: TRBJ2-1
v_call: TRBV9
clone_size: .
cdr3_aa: CASSVAPAGGLNEQFF
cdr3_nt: TGTGCCAGCAGCGTAGCTCCAGCGGGAGGACTCAATGAGCAGTTCTTC

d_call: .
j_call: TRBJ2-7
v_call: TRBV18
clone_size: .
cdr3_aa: CASSPPASGREQYF
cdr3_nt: TGTGCCAGCTCACCACCGGCCAGCGGGCGAGAGCAGTACTTC

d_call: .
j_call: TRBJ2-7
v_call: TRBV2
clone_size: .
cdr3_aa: CASSTYRDEQYF
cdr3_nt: TGTGCCAGCAGTACCTACAGGGACGAGCAGTACTTC

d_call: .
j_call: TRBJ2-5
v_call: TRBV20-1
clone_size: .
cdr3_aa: CSAREKETQYF
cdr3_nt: TGCAGTGCTAGAGAAAAAGAGACCCAGTACTTC

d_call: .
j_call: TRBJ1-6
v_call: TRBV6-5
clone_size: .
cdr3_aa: CASSYTDSSNSPLHF
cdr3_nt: TGTGCCAGCAGTTATACCGACTCGAGTAATTCACCCCTCCACTTT

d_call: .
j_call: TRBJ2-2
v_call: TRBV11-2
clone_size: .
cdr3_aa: CASSPLGPLGELFF
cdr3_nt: TGTGCCAGCAGTCCTCTAGGTCCCCTCGGGGAGCTGTTTTTT

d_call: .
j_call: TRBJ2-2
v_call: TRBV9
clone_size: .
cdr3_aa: CASSVGSRSGGELFF
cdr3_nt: TGTGCCAGCAGCGTAGGGAGCAGGTCCGGCGGGGAGCTGTTTTTT